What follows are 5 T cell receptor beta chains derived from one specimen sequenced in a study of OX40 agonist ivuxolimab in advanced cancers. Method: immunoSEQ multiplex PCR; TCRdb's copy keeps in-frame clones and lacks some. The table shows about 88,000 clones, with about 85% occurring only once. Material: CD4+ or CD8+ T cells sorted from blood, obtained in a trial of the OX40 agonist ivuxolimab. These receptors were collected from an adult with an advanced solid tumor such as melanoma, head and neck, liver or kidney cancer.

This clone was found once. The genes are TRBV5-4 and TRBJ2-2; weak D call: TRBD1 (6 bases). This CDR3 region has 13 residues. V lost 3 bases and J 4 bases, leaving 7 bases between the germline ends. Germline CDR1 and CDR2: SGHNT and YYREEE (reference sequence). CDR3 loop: CASSSDSTGELFF. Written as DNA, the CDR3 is TGTGCCAGCAGCTCGGACAGCACCGGGGAGCTGTTTTTT.

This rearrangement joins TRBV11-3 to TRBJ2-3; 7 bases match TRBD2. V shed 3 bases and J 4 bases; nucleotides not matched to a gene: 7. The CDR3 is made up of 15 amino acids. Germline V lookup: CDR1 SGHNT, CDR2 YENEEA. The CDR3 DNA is TGTGCCAGCAGCTTCAGTGCGGGAGTGGCAGATACGCAGTATTTT. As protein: CASSFSAGVADTQYF.

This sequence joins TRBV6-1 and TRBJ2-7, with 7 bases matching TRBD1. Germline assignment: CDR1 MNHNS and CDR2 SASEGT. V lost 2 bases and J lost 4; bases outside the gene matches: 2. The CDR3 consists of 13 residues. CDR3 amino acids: CASSEQGEYEQYV. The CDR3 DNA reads TGTGCCAGCAGTGAACAGGGGGAGTACGAGCAGTACGTC.

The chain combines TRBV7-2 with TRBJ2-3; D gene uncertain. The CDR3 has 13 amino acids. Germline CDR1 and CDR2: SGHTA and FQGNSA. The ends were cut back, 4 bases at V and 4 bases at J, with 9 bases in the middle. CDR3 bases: TGTGCCAGCAGCTACGAAGGGCCAGATACGCAGTATTTT. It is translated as CASSYEGPDTQYF.

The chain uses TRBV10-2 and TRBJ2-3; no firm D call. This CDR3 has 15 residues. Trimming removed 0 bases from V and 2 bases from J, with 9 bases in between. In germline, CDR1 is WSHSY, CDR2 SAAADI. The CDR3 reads CASSESHSFTDTQYF. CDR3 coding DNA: TGCGCCAGCAGTGAGTCCCACAGCTTCACAGATACGCAGTATTTT.